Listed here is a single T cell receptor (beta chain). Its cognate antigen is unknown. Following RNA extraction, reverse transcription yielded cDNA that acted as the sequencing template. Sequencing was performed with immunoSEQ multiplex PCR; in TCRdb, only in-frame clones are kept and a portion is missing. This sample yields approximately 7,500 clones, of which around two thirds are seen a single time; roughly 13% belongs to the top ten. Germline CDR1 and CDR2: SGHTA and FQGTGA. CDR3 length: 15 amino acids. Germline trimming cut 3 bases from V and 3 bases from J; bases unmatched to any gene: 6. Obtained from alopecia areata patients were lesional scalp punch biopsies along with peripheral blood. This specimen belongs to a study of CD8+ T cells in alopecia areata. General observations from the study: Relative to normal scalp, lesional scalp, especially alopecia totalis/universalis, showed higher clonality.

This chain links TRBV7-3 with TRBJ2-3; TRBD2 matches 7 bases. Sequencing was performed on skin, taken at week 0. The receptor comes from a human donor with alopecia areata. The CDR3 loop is CASSFGPGRTDTQYF. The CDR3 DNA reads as TGTGCCAGCAGCTTCGGCCCCGGGAGGACAGATACGCAGTATTTT. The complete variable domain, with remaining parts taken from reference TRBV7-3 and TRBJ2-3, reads GAGVSQTPSNKVTEKGKYVELRCDPISGHTALYWYRQSLGQGPEFLIYFQGTGAADDSGLPNDRFFAVRPEGSVSTLKIQRTERGDSAVYLCASSFGPGRTDTQYFGPGTRLTVL.